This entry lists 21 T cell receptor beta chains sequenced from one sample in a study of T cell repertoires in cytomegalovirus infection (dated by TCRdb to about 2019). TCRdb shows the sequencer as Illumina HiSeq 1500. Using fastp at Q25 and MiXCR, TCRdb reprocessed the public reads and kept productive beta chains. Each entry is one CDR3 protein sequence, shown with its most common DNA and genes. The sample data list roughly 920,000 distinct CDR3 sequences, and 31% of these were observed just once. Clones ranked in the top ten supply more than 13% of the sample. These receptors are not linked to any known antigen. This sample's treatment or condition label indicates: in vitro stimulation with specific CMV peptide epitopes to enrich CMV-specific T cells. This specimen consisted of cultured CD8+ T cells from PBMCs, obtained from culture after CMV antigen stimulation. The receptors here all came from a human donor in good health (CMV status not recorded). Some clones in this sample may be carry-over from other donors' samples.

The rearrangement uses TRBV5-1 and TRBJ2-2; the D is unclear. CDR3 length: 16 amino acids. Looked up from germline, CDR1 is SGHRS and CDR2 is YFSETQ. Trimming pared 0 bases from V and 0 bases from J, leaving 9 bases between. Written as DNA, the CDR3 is TGCGCCAGCAGCTTGGTTTCAGCTACGAACACCGGGGAGCTGTTTTTT. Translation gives CASSLVSATNTGELFF.

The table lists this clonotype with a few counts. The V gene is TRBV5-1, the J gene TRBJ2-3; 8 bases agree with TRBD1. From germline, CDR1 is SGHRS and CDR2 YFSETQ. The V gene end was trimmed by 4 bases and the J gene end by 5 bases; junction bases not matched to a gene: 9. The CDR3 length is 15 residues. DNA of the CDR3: TGCGCCAGCAGCCCCATGGACAGGGTGAAAGATACGCAGTATTTT. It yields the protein CASSPMDRVKDTQYF.

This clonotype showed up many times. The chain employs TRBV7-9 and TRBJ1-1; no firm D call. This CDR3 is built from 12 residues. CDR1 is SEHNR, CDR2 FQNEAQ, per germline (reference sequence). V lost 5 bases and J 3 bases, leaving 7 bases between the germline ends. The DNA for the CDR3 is TGTGCCAGCAGCCGCGTTTACACTGAAGCTTTCTTT. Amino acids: CASSRVYTEAFF.

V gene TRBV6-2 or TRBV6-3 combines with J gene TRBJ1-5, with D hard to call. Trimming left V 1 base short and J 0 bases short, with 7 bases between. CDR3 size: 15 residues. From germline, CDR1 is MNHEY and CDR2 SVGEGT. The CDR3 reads CASSYLVDSNQPQHF. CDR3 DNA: TGTGCCAGCAGTTACTTGGTGGATAGCAATCAGCCCCAGCATTTT.

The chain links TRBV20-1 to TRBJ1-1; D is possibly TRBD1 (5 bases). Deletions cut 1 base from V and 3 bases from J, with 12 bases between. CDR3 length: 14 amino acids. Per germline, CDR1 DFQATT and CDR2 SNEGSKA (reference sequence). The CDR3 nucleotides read TGCAGTGCTAGAGTTGGAGGGACTTACACTGAAGCTTTCTTT. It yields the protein CSARVGGTYTEAFF.

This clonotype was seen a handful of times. CDR3 nucleotide sequence: TGTGCCAGCTCACTAAAAAAAGGATCAACTAGGGGGGTCAATGAGCAGTTCTTC. Translation: CASSLKKGSTRGVNEQFF. This chain joins TRBV18 and TRBJ2-1, with D possibly called TRBD1 or TRBD2 (6 bases each). Germline loops: CDR1 KGHSH, CDR2 LQKENI. V lost 4 bases and J lost 6, with 25 bases in between. CDR3 length: 18 amino acids.

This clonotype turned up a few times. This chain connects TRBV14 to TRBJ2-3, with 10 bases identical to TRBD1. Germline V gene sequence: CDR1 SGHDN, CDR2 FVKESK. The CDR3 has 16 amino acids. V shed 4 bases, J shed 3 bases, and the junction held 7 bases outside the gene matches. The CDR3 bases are TGTGCCAGCAGCCCGGGACAGGGGTGGTCGACAGATACGCAGTATTTT. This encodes CASSPGQGWSTDTQYF.

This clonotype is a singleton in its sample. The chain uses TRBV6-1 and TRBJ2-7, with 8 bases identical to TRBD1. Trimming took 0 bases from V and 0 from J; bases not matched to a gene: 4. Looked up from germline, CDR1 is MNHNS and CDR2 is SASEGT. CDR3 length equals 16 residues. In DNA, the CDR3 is TGTGCCAGCAGTGAAGCTACAGGGGGGTACTCCTACGAGCAGTACTTC. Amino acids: CASSEATGGYSYEQYF.

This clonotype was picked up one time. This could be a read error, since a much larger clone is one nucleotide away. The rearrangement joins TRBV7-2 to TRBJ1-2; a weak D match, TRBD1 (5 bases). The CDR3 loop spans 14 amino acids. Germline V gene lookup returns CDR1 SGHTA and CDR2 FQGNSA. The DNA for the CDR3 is TGTGCCAGCAGCCCCGTAACAGGCAACTATGGCTGCACCTTC. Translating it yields CASSPVTGNYGCTF.

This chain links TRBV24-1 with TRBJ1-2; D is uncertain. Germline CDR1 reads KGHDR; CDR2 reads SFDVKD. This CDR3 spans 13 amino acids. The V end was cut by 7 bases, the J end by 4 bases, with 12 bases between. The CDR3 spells CATSDDISYGYTF. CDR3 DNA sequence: TGTGCCACCAGCGATGACATCTCCTATGGCTACACCTTC.

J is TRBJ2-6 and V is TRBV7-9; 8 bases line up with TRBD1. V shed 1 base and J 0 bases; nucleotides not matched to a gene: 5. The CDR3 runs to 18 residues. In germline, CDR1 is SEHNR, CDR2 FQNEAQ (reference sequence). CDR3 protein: CASSLVQGAGSGANVLTF. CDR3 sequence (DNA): TGTGCCAGCAGCTTAGTTCAGGGGGCAGGCTCTGGGGCCAACGTCCTGACTTTC.

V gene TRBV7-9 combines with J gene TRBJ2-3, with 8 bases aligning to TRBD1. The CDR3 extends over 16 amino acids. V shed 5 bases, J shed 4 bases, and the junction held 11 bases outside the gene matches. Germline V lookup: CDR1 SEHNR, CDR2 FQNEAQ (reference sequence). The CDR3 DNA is TGTGCCAGCAGCATTGCCGGGACAGGCGGGGCAGATACGCAGTATTTT. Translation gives CASSIAGTGGADTQYF.

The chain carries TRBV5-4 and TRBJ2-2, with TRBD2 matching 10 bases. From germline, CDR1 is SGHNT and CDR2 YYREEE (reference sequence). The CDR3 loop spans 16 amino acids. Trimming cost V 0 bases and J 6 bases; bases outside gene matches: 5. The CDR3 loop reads CASSLGAGGLAGELFF. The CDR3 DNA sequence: TGTGCCAGCAGCTTGGGAGCGGGGGGGCTTGCCGGGGAGCTGTTTTTT.

CDR3 sequence reads: CASCQGLGTDTQYF. CDR3 nucleotides: TGTGCCAGCTGCCAGGGATTGGGCACAGATACGCAGTATTTT. The V gene is TRBV12-3 or TRBV12-4, the J gene TRBJ2-3, with D tentatively TRBD1 (5 bases). There are 14 residues in the CDR3. V lost 8 bases, J lost 1 base, and 13 bases lay in between.

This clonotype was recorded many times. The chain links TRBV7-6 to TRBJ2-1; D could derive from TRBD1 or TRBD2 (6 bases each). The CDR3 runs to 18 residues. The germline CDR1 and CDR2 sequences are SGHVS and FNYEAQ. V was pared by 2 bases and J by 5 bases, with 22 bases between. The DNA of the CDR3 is TGTGCCAGCAGCTTAATACGGGGGTCAGGGGTGAATAACAATGAGCAGTTCTTC. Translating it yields CASSLIRGSGVNNNEQFF.

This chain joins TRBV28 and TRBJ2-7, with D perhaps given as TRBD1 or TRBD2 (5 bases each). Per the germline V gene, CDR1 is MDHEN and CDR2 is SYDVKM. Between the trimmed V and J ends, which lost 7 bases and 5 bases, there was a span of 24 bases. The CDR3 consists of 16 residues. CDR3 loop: CASNSLVRDLGNEQYV. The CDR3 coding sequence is TGTGCCAGCAATTCCTTGGTCCGGGACCTGGGGAACGAGCAGTACGTC.

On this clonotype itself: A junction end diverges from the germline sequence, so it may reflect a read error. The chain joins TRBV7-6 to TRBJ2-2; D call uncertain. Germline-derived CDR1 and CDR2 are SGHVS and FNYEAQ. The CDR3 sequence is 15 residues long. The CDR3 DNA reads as TGTGCTAGCAGCTCCGAACCCTTGGGGACCGGGGAGCTGTTTTTT. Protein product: CASSSEPLGTGELFF. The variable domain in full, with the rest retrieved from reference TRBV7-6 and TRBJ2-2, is GAGVSQSPRYKVTKRGQDVALRCDPISGHVSLYWYRQALGQGPEFLTYFNYEAQQDKSGLPNDRFSAERPEGSISTLTIQRTEQRDSAMYRCASSSEPLGTGELFFGEGSRLTVL.

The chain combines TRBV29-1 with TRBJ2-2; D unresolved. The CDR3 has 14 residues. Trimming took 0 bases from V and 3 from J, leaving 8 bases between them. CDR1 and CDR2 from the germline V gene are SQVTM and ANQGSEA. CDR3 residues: CSVEDRADTGELFF. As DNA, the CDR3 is TGCAGCGTTGAAGATAGGGCTGACACCGGGGAGCTGTTTTTT.

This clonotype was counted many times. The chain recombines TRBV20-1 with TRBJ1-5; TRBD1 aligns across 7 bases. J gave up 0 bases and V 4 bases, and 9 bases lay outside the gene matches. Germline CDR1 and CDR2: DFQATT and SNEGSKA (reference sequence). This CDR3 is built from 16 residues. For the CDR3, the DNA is TGCAGTGCTATCCCTGGACAGGTATATAGCAATCAGCCCCAGCATTTT. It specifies CSAIPGQVYSNQPQHF.

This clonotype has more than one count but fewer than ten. The CDR3 DNA follows: TGCAGTGCTAGGGCCGGGACAGAGGCGGGAAACACCATATATTTT. Translating gives CSARAGTEAGNTIYF. J is TRBJ1-3 and V is TRBV20-1; 7 bases agree with TRBD1. CDR1 is DFQATT, CDR2 SNEGSKA, per germline (reference sequence). V dropped 3 bases and J dropped 4; count of bases not matched to a gene: 9. The CDR3 totals 15 residues.

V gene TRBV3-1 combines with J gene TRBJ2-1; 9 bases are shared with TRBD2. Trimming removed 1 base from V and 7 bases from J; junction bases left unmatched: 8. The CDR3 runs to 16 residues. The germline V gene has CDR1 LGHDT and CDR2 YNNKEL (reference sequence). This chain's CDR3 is CASSQVGGGGRNEQFF. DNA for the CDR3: TGTGCCAGCAGCCAAGTTGGCGGGGGGGGAAGGAATGAGCAGTTCTTC.